Listed below are T cell receptor beta chains from one sample, sequenced in a study of cytomegalovirus exposure and HLA in healthy donors. Sequenced by immunoSEQ multiplex PCR; TCRdb stores in-frame clones only, minus some. The sample includes some 100,000 clones, 76% of them seen just once. The sequencing input was PBMCs. These receptors all come from a woman aged 50 to 65 in good health and CMV-seropositive. Each CDR3 is given with its conserved first and last residue. The D gene is left open where the match is weak. Clone size appears in some rows only: once, few, many, or a class for an expanded clone.

-,-,TRBJ1-1,TRBV28,CASSYGTRNTEAFF,TGTGCCAGCAGTTATGGGACAAGGAACACTGAAGCTTTCTTT
-,-,TRBJ1-1,TRBV18,CASSLRQNTEAFF,TGTGCCAGCTCCCTGAGGCAGAACACTGAAGCTTTCTTT
few,TRBD1,TRBJ1-2,TRBV27,CASSLGFGGTGWGYTF,TGTGCCAGCAGTTTAGGGTTCGGAGGGACAGGATGGGGCTACACCTTC
few,TRBD1,TRBJ2-7,TRBV18,CASSPKETGGSRNF,TGTGCCAGCTCACCAAAGGAGACAGGGGGTAGTCGGAACTTC
few,TRBD1,TRBJ2-7,TRBV7-9,CASRFGTAMSYEQYF,TGTGCCAGCAGATTTGGGACAGCGATGTCCTACGAGCAGTACTTC
-,-,TRBJ2-7,TRBV5-1,CASSLGDNEQYF,TGCGCCAGCAGCTTGGGGGACAACGAGCAGTACTTC
-,-,TRBJ2-1,TRBV6-6,CASLNFQGGPGFF,TGTGCCAGCCTAAACTTTCAGGGAGGCCCCGGGTTCTTC
-,-,TRBJ1-1,TRBV2,CASRNRDTYTEAFF,TGTGCCAGCAGAAACCGGGACACTTACACTGAAGCTTTCTTT
-,-,TRBJ2-7,TRBV18,CASSPLAEIYEQYF,TGTGCCAGCTCACCGCTCGCGGAGATATACGAGCAGTACTTC
few,TRBD1,TRBJ1-2,TRBV4-1,CASSGQGAPAGYTF,TGCGCCAGCAGTGGACAGGGGGCCCCGGCCGGCTACACCTTC
-,TRBD1,TRBJ2-7,TRBV6-5,CASSYSSWTGPYEQYF,TGTGCCAGCAGTTACTCGAGTTGGACAGGGCCCTACGAGCAGTACTTC
-,TRBD1,TRBJ2-2,TRBV11-2,CASSLQQGANTGELFF,TGTGCCAGCAGCTTACAACAGGGGGCGAACACCGGGGAGCTGTTTTTT
-,-,TRBJ1-1,TRBV7-8,CASCGTAYTEAFF,TGTGCCAGCTGTGGAACAGCTTACACTGAAGCTTTCTTT
-,-,TRBJ2-1,TRBV9,CASSVAGSYNEQFF,TGTGCCAGCAGCGTAGCGGGCTCCTACAATGAGCAGTTCTTC
-,-,TRBJ1-2,TRBV5-1,CASSLERRSYGYTF,TGCGCCAGCAGCTTGGAGAGGAGGAGCTATGGCTACACCTTC
-,TRBD1,TRBJ2-2,TRBV25-1,CASNRGPGELFF,TGTGCCAGCAACAGGGGGCCCGGGGAGCTGTTTTTT
-,TRBD1,TRBJ2-3,TRBV19,CASSTSGTGVDTQYF,TGTGCCAGTAGTACATCCGGGACAGGGGTAGATACGCAGTATTTT